These T cell receptor beta chains were read from a single sample in a study of shared clonotypes between healthy human individuals. Produced via immunoSEQ multiplex PCR; TCRdb's table is partial and in-frame only. The sample records 2.3 million or so clones, approximately 95% being singletons. The sequenced sample consisted of naive CD4+ T cells from PBMCs. The receptors shown here come from a man between 18 and 35 years old in good health. Some clones in this sample may be carry-over from other donors' samples. The CDR3 runs from the conserved cysteine through the conserved F or W. D genes are given only for firm matches.

CDR3aa: CSAGVLDEQYF
d_gene: -
v_gene: TRBV20-1

CDR3aa: CASGPGGAYGYTF
d_gene: -
v_gene: TRBV7-2

CDR3aa: CASKITGGSNEQFF
d_gene: TRBD1
v_gene: TRBV7-9

CDR3aa: CASSPTDSGDTQYF
d_gene: -
v_gene: TRBV5-1

CDR3aa: CASSLPARVANYGYTF
d_gene: -
v_gene: TRBV19

CDR3aa: CASSQRQARTSGNTIYF
d_gene: -
v_gene: TRBV14

CDR3aa: CASSWDSTKENGYTF
d_gene: TRBD1
v_gene: TRBV6-6

CDR3aa: CANSLGLAGVAEQFF
d_gene: TRBD2
v_gene: TRBV7-3

CDR3aa: CASSPWTRALNTEAFF
d_gene: -
v_gene: TRBV25-1

CDR3aa: CASSLSGGRETQYF
d_gene: -
v_gene: TRBV5-6